This TCR beta chain was sequenced in a study of blood T cells in healthy people across ages. Study overall: Per two T cells, template switching captured roughly one barcoded beta molecule. Notes on the study in general: The study found more naive CD4+ cells and higher diversity in long-lived than aged donors.

Of note for this clonotype: What it recognizes is unknown.

With a J-beta primer mix and a sample-barcoded 5' primer, a second PCR ran about 7 to 11 cycles. All cDNA molecules were each tagged by a template-switch adaptor with 12 random nucleotides. TCRdb re-derived calls from the 5' RACE reads in MiXCR, one entry per CDR3 protein. Of 700,000 to 950,000 distinct CDR3 sequences listed, about three fifths are singletons. After removal of 6 bases from V and 2 bases from J, the junction contained 5 bases not matched to a gene. The CDR3 spans 13 residues. The V gene's germline CDR1 is DFQATT and CDR2 SNEGSKA (reference sequence). Isolation recovered at least 6.5 million PBMCs from every sample.

This chain joins TRBV20-1 and TRBJ2-7, with 9 bases matching TRBD2. The clonotype originates from a man aged 25-45 years in good health. Sequencing input: blood. The DNA for the CDR3 is TGCAGTGCAAATAGCGGGAGAGCCTACGAGCAGTACTTC. This gives the protein CSANSGRAYEQYF.